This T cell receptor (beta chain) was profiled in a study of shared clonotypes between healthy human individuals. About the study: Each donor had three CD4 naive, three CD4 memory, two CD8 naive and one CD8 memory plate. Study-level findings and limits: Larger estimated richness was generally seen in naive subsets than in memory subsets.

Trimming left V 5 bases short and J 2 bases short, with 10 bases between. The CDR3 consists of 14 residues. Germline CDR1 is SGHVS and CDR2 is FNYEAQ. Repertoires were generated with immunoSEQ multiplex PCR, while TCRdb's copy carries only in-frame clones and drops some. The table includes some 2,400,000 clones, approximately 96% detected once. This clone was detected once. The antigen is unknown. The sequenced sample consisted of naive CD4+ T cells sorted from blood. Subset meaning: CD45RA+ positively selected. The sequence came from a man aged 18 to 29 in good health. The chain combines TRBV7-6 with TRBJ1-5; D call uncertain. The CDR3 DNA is TGTGCCAGCAGCCCGAACGCCGGCAATCAGCCCCAGCATTTT. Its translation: CASSPNAGNQPQHF.